A selection of T cell receptor beta chains follows, all from one sample in a study of T cell responses to AZD1222 COVID-19 vaccine. TCRdb's table, derived via immunoSEQ multiplex PCR, lists solely in-frame clones and lacks some. The sample has roughly 120,000 clones; 88% are singletons. Sequenced material: peripheral blood, taken on day 0 of AZD1222 vaccination. Receptor source: an adult in good health. Both conserved end residues are part of each CDR3. The D gene is left open where the match is weak. Clone size is not always given. Where it is, it says once, few, many or a class for expanded clones.

j_call: TRBJ2-1; v_call: TRBV15; d_call: TRBD1; clone_size: once; cdr3_aa: CATSREGQGYNEQFF; cdr3_nt: TGTGCCACCAGCAGAGAGGGACAGGGGTACAATGAGCAGTTCTTC
j_call: TRBJ2-5; v_call: TRBV5-4; d_call: TRBD2; clone_size: -; cdr3_aa: CASSSSGTRIQETQYF; cdr3_nt: TGTGCCAGCAGCTCGAGCGGGACCCGCATACAAGAGACCCAGTACTTC
j_call: TRBJ1-2; v_call: TRBV19; d_call: -; clone_size: -; cdr3_aa: CASSMEGPSITNYGYTF; cdr3_nt: TGTGCCAGTAGTATGGAGGGGCCCTCAATTACTAACTATGGCTACACCTTC
j_call: TRBJ1-5; v_call: TRBV28; d_call: -; clone_size: -; cdr3_aa: CASSSPGGYNQPQHF; cdr3_nt: TGTGCCAGCAGTTCCCCCGGGGGCTACAATCAGCCCCAGCATTTT
j_call: TRBJ1-1; v_call: TRBV9; d_call: -; clone_size: -; cdr3_aa: CASSVGAGRANTEAFF; cdr3_nt: TGTGCCAGCAGCGTAGGCGCAGGGAGGGCGAACACTGAAGCTTTCTTT
j_call: TRBJ1-1; v_call: TRBV7-9; d_call: -; clone_size: -; cdr3_aa: CASSSQAGVGEAFF; cdr3_nt: TGTGCCAGCAGCTCCCAGGCCGGGGTGGGTGAAGCTTTCTTT
j_call: TRBJ1-3; v_call: TRBV7-8; d_call: -; clone_size: -; cdr3_aa: CASSPPGARGNTIYF; cdr3_nt: TGTGCCAGCAGCCCGCCCGGGGCGCGTGGAAACACCATATATTTT
j_call: TRBJ1-4; v_call: TRBV19; d_call: TRBD1; clone_size: -; cdr3_aa: CASSRTDRVGEKLFF; cdr3_nt: TGTGCCAGTAGTAGGACCGACAGGGTAGGGGAAAAACTGTTTTTT
j_call: TRBJ2-1; v_call: TRBV6-4; d_call: TRBD2; clone_size: -; cdr3_aa: CASSGTSGMEQFF; cdr3_nt: TGTGCCAGCAGTGGGACTAGCGGGATGGAGCAGTTCTTC
j_call: TRBJ2-2; v_call: TRBV5-1; d_call: TRBD1; clone_size: -; cdr3_aa: CASSPRGTGVIGTGELFF; cdr3_nt: TGCGCCAGCAGCCCCCGAGGGACAGGGGTAATTGGCACCGGGGAGCTGTTTTTT
j_call: TRBJ1-2; v_call: TRBV2; d_call: -; clone_size: -; cdr3_aa: CASSERPGNEGYTF; cdr3_nt: TGTGCCAGCAGTGAAAGGCCAGGCAACGAAGGCTACACCTTC
j_call: TRBJ2-5; v_call: TRBV11-2; d_call: -; clone_size: -; cdr3_aa: CASSLEHGGAQYF; cdr3_nt: TGTGCCAGCAGCTTAGAACACGGCGGGGCCCAGTACTTC
j_call: TRBJ1-2; v_call: TRBV10-3; d_call: -; clone_size: -; cdr3_aa: CAISEDGTGYGYTF; cdr3_nt: TGTGCCATCAGTGAGGACGGGACGGGCTATGGCTACACCTTC
j_call: TRBJ2-5; v_call: TRBV3-1/TRBV3-2; d_call: -; clone_size: -; cdr3_aa: CASSQDSQTQYF; cdr3_nt: TGTGCCAGCAGCCAAGATTCGCAGACCCAGTACTTC